These T cell receptor beta chains were read from a single sample in a study of blood T cell repertoires in COVID-19. Measured with immunoSEQ multiplex PCR; TCRdb has only the in-frame clones, and not every one. The sample shows 250,000 to 350,000 clones, around 89% of them seen only once. Material: peripheral blood. Receptors originate from a woman aged 50 to 60 with active or convalescent COVID-19. The CDR3 runs from the conserved cysteine through the conserved F or W. Each record gives: J gene, clone size, D gene, V gene, CDR3 protein, CDR3 DNA. D genes are given only for firm matches. For some rows the clone size is stated as once, few or many, or as a class when expanded; others skip it.

j_gene: TRBJ2-2; abundance: once; d_gene: TRBD1; v_gene: TRBV5-4; CDR3aa: CASSSLQGSGELFF; CDR3nt: TGTGCCAGCAGCTCCCTACAGGGGTCCGGGGAGCTGTTTTTT
j_gene: TRBJ1-5; abundance: NA; d_gene: TRBD1; v_gene: TRBV5-1; CDR3aa: CASSPGQGGRQPQHF; CDR3nt: TGCGCCAGCAGCCCGGGACAGGGCGGGCGTCAGCCCCAGCATTTT
j_gene: TRBJ2-2; abundance: NA; d_gene: TRBD1; v_gene: TRBV4-3; CDR3aa: CASSQKQATGGLFTGELFF; CDR3nt: TGCGCCAGCAGCCAAAAGCAAGCTACAGGGGGCTTGTTTACAGGGGAGCTGTTTTTT
j_gene: TRBJ2-5; abundance: NA; d_gene: NA; v_gene: TRBV6-5; CDR3aa: CASSYSTAGERTQYF; CDR3nt: TGTGCCAGCAGTTACTCGACAGCGGGTGAGAGGACCCAGTACTTC
j_gene: TRBJ1-6; abundance: NA; d_gene: TRBD1; v_gene: TRBV19; CDR3aa: CASRPQTGDRNSPLHF; CDR3nt: TGTGCCAGTAGGCCTCAGACAGGGGACCGGAATTCACCCCTCCACTTT
j_gene: TRBJ2-5; abundance: NA; d_gene: TRBD2; v_gene: TRBV12-5; CDR3aa: CASGLVQGLGYRETQYF; CDR3nt: TGTGCTAGTGGTTTGGTACAGGGACTAGGATATCGAGAGACCCAGTACTTC
j_gene: TRBJ2-7; abundance: NA; d_gene: TRBD2; v_gene: TRBV6-5; CDR3aa: CASSYSSGRAVLEQYF; CDR3nt: TGTGCCAGCAGTTACTCGAGTGGGAGGGCCGTTCTCGAGCAGTACTTC
j_gene: TRBJ1-5; abundance: NA; d_gene: NA; v_gene: TRBV20-1; CDR3aa: CSASSGGSNQPQHF; CDR3nt: TGCAGTGCTAGTTCCGGGGGTAGCAATCAGCCCCAGCATTTT
j_gene: TRBJ1-4; abundance: NA; d_gene: NA; v_gene: TRBV4-3; CDR3aa: CASSQDTREKLFF; CDR3nt: TGCGCCAGCAGCCAAGATACGAGGGAAAAACTGTTTTTT
j_gene: TRBJ2-2; abundance: once; d_gene: NA; v_gene: TRBV5-1; CDR3aa: CASSLRRGANTGELFF; CDR3nt: TGCGCCAGCAGCTTAAGACGGGGAGCGAACACCGGGGAGCTGTTTTTT
j_gene: TRBJ2-1; abundance: NA; d_gene: NA; v_gene: TRBV2; CDR3aa: CASTSPPGANEQFF; CDR3nt: TGTGCCAGCACTTCCCCCCCGGGAGCCAATGAGCAGTTCTTC
j_gene: TRBJ2-1; abundance: NA; d_gene: TRBD2; v_gene: TRBV7-9; CDR3aa: CASRSSGIGDEQFF; CDR3nt: TGTGCCAGCAGAAGTAGCGGGATCGGAGATGAGCAGTTCTTC